This T cell receptor (beta chain) was identified during a study of shared clonotypes between healthy human individuals. Study-level points and caveats: The researchers took only blood, and tissue repertoires probably look different. In having few donors, the study represented limited genetic and exposure-history diversity.

The unsorted samples had tens of millions of PBMCs used for genomic DNA. Germline V CDR1 and CDR2: MDHEN, SYDVKM. This CDR3 spans 15 amino acids. V dropped 7 bases and J dropped 5; count of bases not matched to a gene: 8. Notes on this clone: Its antigen is currently unknown.

Input per replicate PCR of unsorted PBMC was roughly 320 ng DNA, corresponding to tens of thousands of T cell genomes. Assay: immunoSEQ multiplex PCR; the TCRdb copy retains only in-frame clones and omits some. The sample yields around 500,000 clones, roughly 78% seen once. The sample was PBMCs. This TCR was sampled from a woman aged 40 to 49 in good health. Some clones in this sample may be carry-over from other donors' samples. The chain combines TRBV28 with TRBJ1-5; the match to TRBD1 covers 10 bases. This CDR3 reads CASTPGTGEDQPQHF. Written as DNA, the CDR3 is TGTGCCAGCACCCCAGGGACAGGGGAAGATCAGCCCCAGCATTTT.